There are a few counts of the clone carrying this T cell receptor beta chain. Its target is unknown. One end of the junction varies from germline; a read error may be responsible. This record belongs to a study of metastatic and nonmetastatic thyroid tumors. Overall study: Comparison of repertoires was carried out across blood and tumor or nodule tissue from malignant and benign thyroid patients.

The study's findings and limits: Malignant thyroid tumors reportedly had TCR beta diversity that was significantly higher than in benign nodules, in blood and tumor.

The authors' processing: It was from CDR3 differences across clinicopathological groups that a distant-metastasis classifier for papillary thyroid cancer was built. From the PCR reads, TCRdb re-called clones with MiXCR. TCRdb, not the authors, supplied the V and J calls. Here the sample spans approximately 15,000 clones, around 21% being singletons. All patients were untreated before thyroid surgery. Germline loops: CDR1 ENHRY, CDR2 SYGVKD. This CDR3 spans 12 amino acids. The clonotype originates from a female donor with papillary thyroid cancer or a benign thyroid nodule (not recorded which). Some clones in this sample may be carry-over from other donors' samples. The specimen sequenced was adjacent normal tissue. The gene calls are TRBV10-3 and TRBJ1-1, with a possible D match to TRBD1 (5 bases). CDR3 sequence (DNA): TGTGCCATCCGGGGGGGGAACACTGAATCTTTCTTT. Protein: CAIRGGNTESFF.